A selection of T cell receptor beta chains follows, all from one sample in a study of T cell responses to AZD1222 COVID-19 vaccine. Sequencing was performed with immunoSEQ multiplex PCR; in TCRdb, only in-frame clones are kept and a portion is missing. The table lists tens of thousands of clones, around nine tenths of them singletons. Sequencing used peripheral blood, obtained 28 days after the second AZD1222 dose. The receptors were gathered from an adult who received the AZD1222 COVID-19 vaccine. CDR3s include the opening cysteine and the closing phenylalanine or tryptophan. The D gene is left open where the match is weak. Size values are once, few and many counts, or a class for expanded clones, and some rows have none.

V gene: TRBV7-9
D gene: TRBD1
J gene: TRBJ2-2
clone size: once
CDR3 protein: CASSMGQLGTGELFF
CDR3 DNA: TGTGCCAGCAGCATGGGACAGCTCGGCACCGGGGAGCTGTTTTTT

V gene: TRBV5-5
D gene: TRBD1
J gene: TRBJ1-5
clone size: -
CDR3 protein: CASSSGAWTGNQPQHF
CDR3 DNA: TGTGCCAGCAGCTCGGGCGCCTGGACAGGGAATCAGCCCCAGCATTTT

V gene: TRBV5-1
D gene: TRBD1
J gene: TRBJ2-7
clone size: -
CDR3 protein: CASSFDKTGWRYEQYF
CDR3 DNA: TGCGCCAGCAGCTTTGACAAGACAGGGTGGCGCTACGAGCAGTACTTC

V gene: TRBV7-9
D gene: TRBD1
J gene: TRBJ1-1
clone size: -
CDR3 protein: CASSFGTGDAFF
CDR3 DNA: TGTGCCAGCAGCTTCGGGACAGGGGACGCTTTCTTT

V gene: TRBV20-1
D gene: -
J gene: TRBJ2-1
clone size: -
CDR3 protein: CSASEGDEQFF
CDR3 DNA: TGCAGTGCTAGTGAGGGGGATGAGCAGTTCTTC

V gene: TRBV19
D gene: -
J gene: TRBJ1-2
clone size: -
CDR3 protein: CASSIEETYGYTF
CDR3 DNA: TGTGCCAGTAGTATAGAAGAAACCTATGGCTACACCTTC

V gene: TRBV7-3
D gene: -
J gene: TRBJ2-1
clone size: -
CDR3 protein: CASSLRDQNNEQFF
CDR3 DNA: TGTGCCAGCAGCCTCCGGGACCAGAACAATGAGCAGTTCTTC

V gene: TRBV9
D gene: -
J gene: TRBJ1-1
clone size: -
CDR3 protein: CASSVDQGHNEAFF
CDR3 DNA: TGTGCCAGCAGCGTAGATCAGGGCCATAATGAAGCTTTCTTT

V gene: TRBV5-1
D gene: TRBD1
J gene: TRBJ1-1
clone size: -
CDR3 protein: CASSLAAGQGGAFF
CDR3 DNA: TGCGCCAGCAGCTTGGCCGCGGGACAGGGGGGCGCTTTCTTT

V gene: TRBV7-6
D gene: -
J gene: TRBJ1-3
clone size: -
CDR3 protein: CASSLSSGNTIYF
CDR3 DNA: TGTGCCAGCAGCTTATCCTCTGGAAACACCATATATTTT

V gene: TRBV7-7
D gene: TRBD1
J gene: TRBJ2-2
clone size: -
CDR3 protein: CASSPGGGRELFF
CDR3 DNA: TGTGCCAGCAGCCCAGGGGGCGGGAGGGAGCTGTTTTTT

V gene: TRBV2
D gene: TRBD1
J gene: TRBJ2-7
clone size: -
CDR3 protein: CASSDRVYEQYF
CDR3 DNA: TGTGCCAGCTCGGACAGGGTCTACGAGCAGTACTTC

V gene: TRBV4-3
D gene: TRBD2
J gene: TRBJ2-1
clone size: -
CDR3 protein: CASSQDPLTSGGLYNEQFF
CDR3 DNA: TGCGCCAGCAGCCAAGACCCCCTAACTAGCGGGGGGCTCTACAATGAGCAGTTCTTC

V gene: TRBV7-9
D gene: -
J gene: TRBJ1-2
clone size: -
CDR3 protein: CASSLDRLNYGYTF
CDR3 DNA: TGTGCCAGCAGCTTAGACAGGTTAAACTATGGCTACACCTTC

V gene: TRBV2
D gene: TRBD1
J gene: TRBJ1-5
clone size: -
CDR3 protein: CASSGTGGLGNQPQHF
CDR3 DNA: TGTGCCAGCAGTGGTACAGGGGGCCTTGGCAATCAGCCCCAGCATTTT

V gene: TRBV13
D gene: -
J gene: TRBJ2-7
clone size: -
CDR3 protein: CASSLVPGDEQYF
CDR3 DNA: TGTGCCAGCAGCTTAGTACCCGGGGACGAGCAGTACTTC

V gene: TRBV3-1/TRBV3-2
D gene: TRBD1
J gene: TRBJ1-4
clone size: -
CDR3 protein: CASSPSGRTGAEKLFF
CDR3 DNA: TGTGCCAGCAGCCCCTCCGGTAGGACAGGGGCGGAAAAACTGTTTTTT

V gene: TRBV6-1
D gene: -
J gene: TRBJ1-4
clone size: -
CDR3 protein: CASSELRDIPFF
CDR3 DNA: TGTGCCAGCAGTGAGCTCCGGGACATCCCGTTTTTT

V gene: TRBV25-1
D gene: -
J gene: TRBJ1-2
clone size: -
CDR3 protein: CASSEDIKGYTF
CDR3 DNA: TGTGCCAGCAGTGAGGACATCAAGGGCTACACCTTC

V gene: TRBV30
D gene: -
J gene: TRBJ1-1
clone size: -
CDR3 protein: CAWSVMGGRTEAFF
CDR3 DNA: TGTGCCTGGAGTGTAATGGGGGGTAGGACTGAAGCTTTCTTT

V gene: TRBV11-2
D gene: -
J gene: TRBJ1-3
clone size: -
CDR3 protein: CASSKGARGNTIYF
CDR3 DNA: TGTGCCAGCAGCAAAGGGGCTAGAGGAAACACCATATATTTT

V gene: TRBV7-3
D gene: TRBD1
J gene: TRBJ2-2
clone size: once
CDR3 protein: CASSEDRGRNTGELFF
CDR3 DNA: TGTGCCAGCAGCGAAGACAGGGGGCGGAACACCGGGGAGCTGTTTTTT

V gene: TRBV2
D gene: TRBD2
J gene: TRBJ2-2
clone size: -
CDR3 protein: CASSEPPLAGAGTGELFF
CDR3 DNA: TGTGCCAGCAGTGAACCCCCCCTAGCGGGAGCTGGCACCGGGGAGCTGTTTTTT

V gene: TRBV19
D gene: TRBD2
J gene: TRBJ2-5
clone size: -
CDR3 protein: CASSTRTSGQETQYF
CDR3 DNA: TGTGCCAGTAGTACTCGGACTAGCGGCCAAGAGACCCAGTACTTC

V gene: TRBV5-1
D gene: TRBD2
J gene: TRBJ2-3
clone size: once
CDR3 protein: CASSSRGEADTQYF
CDR3 DNA: TGCGCCAGCAGTAGCCGGGGGGAGGCAGATACGCAGTATTTT

V gene: TRBV28
D gene: TRBD1
J gene: TRBJ1-1
clone size: -
CDR3 protein: CASSSLTGAYEDTEAFF
CDR3 DNA: TGTGCCAGCAGTTCCTTGACAGGGGCGTATGAGGACACTGAAGCTTTCTTT

V gene: TRBV7-3
D gene: -
J gene: TRBJ2-1
clone size: -
CDR3 protein: CASSLVYNEQFF
CDR3 DNA: TGTGCCAGCAGCTTAGTTTACAATGAGCAGTTCTTC

V gene: TRBV30
D gene: -
J gene: TRBJ1-2
clone size: -
CDR3 protein: CAWSVQGVYYGYTF
CDR3 DNA: TGTGCCTGGAGTGTACAAGGGGTTTACTATGGCTACACCTTC

V gene: TRBV5-1
D gene: -
J gene: TRBJ1-3
clone size: -
CDR3 protein: CASSLGMSGNTIYF
CDR3 DNA: TGCGCCAGCAGCTTGGGCATGTCTGGAAACACCATATATTTT

V gene: TRBV23-1
D gene: TRBD1
J gene: TRBJ1-1
clone size: -
CDR3 protein: CASGRQGVDNTEAFF
CDR3 DNA: TGCGCCAGCGGGAGACAGGGGGTAGATAACACTGAAGCTTTCTTT

V gene: TRBV6-5
D gene: -
J gene: TRBJ1-2
clone size: -
CDR3 protein: CASRRGVEIDGYTF
CDR3 DNA: TGTGCCAGCAGGCGGGGTGTGGAGATCGATGGCTACACCTTC

V gene: TRBV27
D gene: -
J gene: TRBJ1-1
clone size: once
CDR3 protein: CASRGPTEAFF
CDR3 DNA: TGTGCCAGCAGGGGGCCAACTGAAGCTTTCTTT

V gene: TRBV5-1
D gene: TRBD1
J gene: TRBJ1-1
clone size: -
CDR3 protein: CASSYPDRVNTEAFF
CDR3 DNA: TGCGCCAGCAGCTATCCCGACAGGGTGAACACTGAAGCTTTCTTT

V gene: TRBV7-9
D gene: TRBD1
J gene: TRBJ2-7
clone size: -
CDR3 protein: CASSLAGTGSYEQYF
CDR3 DNA: TGTGCCAGCAGCTTAGCAGGGACAGGGTCCTACGAGCAGTACTTC

V gene: TRBV4-3
D gene: -
J gene: TRBJ1-5
clone size: -
CDR3 protein: CASSPSVRSNQPQHF
CDR3 DNA: TGCGCCAGCAGCCCGTCGGTCCGGAGCAATCAGCCCCAGCATTTT

V gene: TRBV7-3
D gene: -
J gene: TRBJ2-3
clone size: -
CDR3 protein: CASSPEGLTDTQYF
CDR3 DNA: TGTGCCAGCAGTCCCGAGGGTCTCACAGATACGCAGTATTTT

V gene: TRBV6-1
D gene: TRBD2
J gene: TRBJ2-1
clone size: -
CDR3 protein: CASSEGLAGNYNEQFF
CDR3 DNA: TGTGCCAGCAGTGAAGGACTAGCGGGAAACTACAATGAGCAGTTCTTC

V gene: TRBV3-1/TRBV3-2
D gene: -
J gene: TRBJ2-1
clone size: -
CDR3 protein: CASSPSLGGGDDNEQFF
CDR3 DNA: TGTGCCAGCAGCCCGTCGTTGGGGGGGGGCGACGACAATGAGCAGTTCTTC

V gene: TRBV19
D gene: -
J gene: TRBJ1-1
clone size: -
CDR3 protein: CASSDRDPKGTEAFF
CDR3 DNA: TGTGCCAGTAGTGACCGGGACCCAAAGGGCACTGAAGCTTTCTTT

V gene: TRBV10-3
D gene: TRBD2
J gene: TRBJ2-3
clone size: -
CDR3 protein: CAIRGTAGTSGRAADTQYF
CDR3 DNA: TGTGCCATCAGGGGGACAGCCGGGACTAGCGGGAGGGCCGCAGATACGCAGTATTTT

V gene: TRBV2
D gene: -
J gene: TRBJ1-2
clone size: -
CDR3 protein: CASIPGERYGYTF
CDR3 DNA: TGTGCCAGCATTCCAGGGGAGCGCTATGGCTACACCTTC

V gene: TRBV10-3
D gene: TRBD1
J gene: TRBJ1-1
clone size: -
CDR3 protein: CAITQDRAGYTEAFF
CDR3 DNA: TGTGCCATCACCCAGGACAGGGCAGGATACACTGAAGCTTTCTTT

V gene: TRBV14
D gene: TRBD2
J gene: TRBJ2-1
clone size: -
CDR3 protein: CASSQVPGGEQFF
CDR3 DNA: TGTGCCAGCAGCCAAGTCCCGGGAGGGGAGCAGTTCTTC

V gene: TRBV30
D gene: -
J gene: TRBJ1-4
clone size: -
CDR3 protein: CAWKGRGNEKLFF
CDR3 DNA: TGTGCCTGGAAGGGCAGGGGTAATGAAAAACTGTTTTTT

V gene: TRBV7-9
D gene: TRBD1
J gene: TRBJ1-5
clone size: -
CDR3 protein: CASSLETGTGEPQHF
CDR3 DNA: TGTGCCAGCAGCTTAGAGACCGGGACAGGGGAGCCCCAGCATTTT

V gene: TRBV6-5
D gene: -
J gene: TRBJ2-7
clone size: -
CDR3 protein: CASSSAPGRNEQYF
CDR3 DNA: TGTGCCAGCAGTTCGGCCCCGGGGCGCAACGAGCAGTACTTC

V gene: TRBV2
D gene: TRBD1
J gene: TRBJ2-2
clone size: once
CDR3 protein: CASSVLGQGNTGELFF
CDR3 DNA: TGTGCCAGCAGTGTATTAGGACAGGGGAACACCGGGGAGCTGTTTTTT

V gene: TRBV19
D gene: -
J gene: TRBJ1-2
clone size: -
CDR3 protein: CASSIDGFYGYTF
CDR3 DNA: TGTGCCAGTAGTATCGACGGATTTTATGGCTACACCTTC